This is a list of T cell receptor beta chains from one sample in a study of cytomegalovirus exposure and HLA in healthy donors. The method was immunoSEQ multiplex PCR; TCRdb's version includes in-frame clones alone and lacks a portion of them. This specimen shows approximately 140,000 clones; the ten leading clones hold about 1.6%. Sequenced material: PBMCs. The receptors originated from a woman aged 40 to 50 in good health and CMV-seronegative. Each CDR3 is given without its conserved first and last residue. Each record gives: V gene, CDR3 protein.

>TRBV29-1
SVEDSGTGYGYT
>TRBV4-2
ASSQGDRDVYT
>TRBV6-1
ASSEEGVWGYT
>TRBV6-1
ASSEVETGYGYT
>TRBV20-1
SAREAVEAF
>TRBV7-9
ASSAKLGLINNSPLH
>TRBV18
ASSPQQGSLYSYEQY
>TRBV7-2
ASSYSPGNTGELF
>TRBV5-1
ASSLAPRRVETQY
>TRBV19
ASMGLAGGPRTTDTQY
>TRBV5-6
ASSLAGVAYGYT
>TRBV19
ASNGMSSGGGDTQY
>TRBV29-1
SVEAQSGKLF
>TRBV10-3
AISAQRGGRAGTYNEQF
>TRBV28
ASSLSGTGVYEQY
>TRBV7-9
ASAYGGGTEAF
>TRBV7-2
ASSLNLETQY
>TRBV19
ASSMRGGAPYNEQF
>TRBV7-9
ASSFGRSNNSPLH
>TRBV4-2
ASSQGTTGGANVLT
>TRBV28
ASSLKAGREAF
>TRBV5-4
ASSIGTSGGGTQY
>TRBV6-5
ASSYSTGGQPQH
>TRBV2
ASSLQGGFGNTIY
>TRBV16
ASSQGTAATNEKLF
>TRBV4-3
ASSQVSAGENIQY
>TRBV4-3
ASSQDFGDSYNEQF